This TCR beta chain was sequenced during a study of blood T cell repertoires in COVID-19. Study context: COVID-19 samples collected from the United States, Italy and Spain covered acute and convalescent phases.

The CDR3 totals 14 residues. Germline CDR1 reads SGHKS; CDR2 reads YYEKEE (reference sequence). Trimming left V 2 bases short and J 3 bases short, with 12 bases between. The table lists this clone with a count of one. Seattle enrolled patients during active infection and tracked them longitudinally. Profiled with immunoSEQ multiplex PCR; TCRdb holds only in-frame clones, not every one. The data show about 200,000 clones, 70% to 80% seen once. This chain links TRBV5-5 with TRBJ2-7, with D hard to call. The source is a woman aged 40 to 50 with COVID-19, enrolled during active disease. Sequencing used peripheral blood. CDR3 sequence: CASSLEIASYEQYF. In nucleotides, the CDR3 is TGTGCCAGCAGCTTAGAAATAGCAAGCTACGAGCAGTACTTC. Filled out from reference TRBV5-5 and TRBJ2-7, the complete variable domain reads DAGVTQSPTHLIKTRGQQVTLRCSPISGHKSVSWYQQVLGQGPQFIFQYYEKEERGRGNFPDRFSARQFPNYSSELNVNALLLGDSALYLCASSLEIASYEQYFGPGTRLTVT.